Sequencing of this TCR beta chain was carried out in a study of blood T cell repertoires in COVID-19. In the study overall: Whether acute or convalescent, the COVID-19 samples came from the United States, Italy and Spain. The cDNA or gDNA used as material had been derived from T cells, B-cell-depleted T cells, or PBMCs.

CDR1 is SEHNR and CDR2 is FQNEAQ in the germline V gene (reference sequence). The V gene lost 8 bases and the J gene lost 7 bases, with 10 bases spanning the gap. The CDR3 runs 11 residues. Clones were sequenced by immunoSEQ multiplex PCR, and TCRdb holds only the in-frame ones, with some missing. The sample lists about 140,000 clones, roughly four fifths occurring once. In this sample, this clone turned up once. V gene TRBV7-9 combines with J gene TRBJ2-3; D possibly corresponds to TRBD2 (7 bases). The sequence derives from a human donor in a cohort sampled during active COVID-19. Sequenced sample: peripheral blood. The DNA for the CDR3 is TGTGCCAGCGACGGGGGGCATACGCAGTATTTT. Translating gives CASDGGHTQYF.